The 22 T cell receptor beta chains below were found in one sample sequenced in a study of T cells after yellow fever vaccination. TCRdb redid the calling of the 5' RACE reads with MiXCR, one entry per CDR3 protein. This sample carries under 300,000 distinct CDR3 sequences, 6.9% of them seen once, and the ten largest clones take around 0.9%. This sample comprised CD4+ T cells sorted from PBMCs, obtained 15 days after the yellow fever booster vaccination. The receptors derive from a man aged 25-45 years who received the YFV17D yellow fever vaccine.

This clonotype came up many times. This chain uses TRBV5-1 with TRBJ2-5; 11 bases map to TRBD2. CDR3 length equals 16 residues. Trimming at V came to 1 base and at J to 5 bases, leaving 7 bases not matched to a gene. The V gene's germline CDR1 is SGHRS and CDR2 YFSETQ. The CDR3 is CASSLTSGSPGETQYF. The DNA for the CDR3 is TGCGCCAGCAGCTTGACTAGCGGGAGCCCGGGGGAGACCCAGTACTTC.

This clonotype was recorded at least ten times. The V and J genes are TRBV6-5 and TRBJ1-2, with 8 bases fitting TRBD1. The CDR3 runs 14 residues. The germline V gene encodes CDR1 MNHEY and CDR2 SVGAGI. V was clipped by 6 bases and J by 8 bases; unmatched bases: 11. CDR3 sequence: CASRATGGSGGYTF. The CDR3 nucleotides read TGTGCCAGCAGGGCCACAGGGGGAAGTGGCGGCTACACCTTC.

As to this clonotype: This may be a read error, as it is one base from a much larger clone. The J gene is TRBJ2-2, the V gene TRBV20-1; D is undetermined. The V gene's germline CDR1 is DFQATT and CDR2 SNEGSKA (reference sequence). The CDR3 is made up of 11 amino acids. The V and J ends lost 4 bases and 4 bases respectively, with 4 bases between them. CDR3 sequence (DNA): TGCAGTGCTACGACCACCGGGGAGCTGTTTTTT. The encoded protein is CSATTTGELFF.

The table lists this clonotype with a few counts. The V and J genes are TRBV6-1 and TRBJ2-3, with D unclear. Germline V lookup: CDR1 MNHNS, CDR2 SASEGT. Trimming left V 6 bases short and J 2 bases short, with 12 bases between. This CDR3 is 14 amino acids long. In DNA form, the CDR3 reads TGTGCCAGCAGCCCCAATGGATACACAGATACGCAGTATTTT. This sequence encodes CASSPNGYTDTQYF.

The chain uses TRBV12-3 or TRBV12-4 and TRBJ2-1, with a weak D call TRBD2 (5 bases). The CDR3 sequence is 16 residues long. Trimming cost V 7 bases and J 5 bases, with 21 bases left between them. The CDR3 bases are TGTGCCAGCACGTCCCGTGTTGTAGCGAAAAACAATGAGCAGTTCTTC. Its translation: CASTSRVVAKNNEQFF.

This clonotype was recorded a few times. The chain couples TRBV6-5 to TRBJ2-1; the match to TRBD2 covers 11 bases. This CDR3 has 19 residues. Germline values: CDR1 MNHEY, CDR2 SVGAGI. V dropped 0 bases and J dropped 5; count of bases not matched to a gene: 12. The DNA of the CDR3 is TGTGCCAGCAGTTACTCGGGGCTCGCCGGGACTAGCGGAAACAATGAGCAGTTCTTC. The encoded protein is CASSYSGLAGTSGNNEQFF.

This clonotype was found a few times. The chain combines TRBV7-9 with TRBJ2-1, with a tentative D call TRBD2 (5 bases). Germline V gene data show CDR1 as SEHNR and CDR2 as FQNEAQ (reference sequence). There are 12 residues in the CDR3. The V end lost 2 bases, the J end lost 15 bases, and 14 bases lay between the germline ends. The CDR3 nucleotides are TGTGCCAGCAGCTTAACAACTAGGTTTGTGTTCTTC. Translated: CASSLTTRFVFF.

V is TRBV6-5 and J is TRBJ1-6, with D tentatively TRBD1 (6 bases). Germline values: CDR1 MNHEY, CDR2 SVGAGI. V was pared by 4 bases and J by 9 bases, with 16 bases between. The CDR3 covers 15 residues. The CDR3 region is CASSFGGLTGSPLHF. CDR3 DNA: TGTGCCAGCAGTTTCGGGGGCCTTACTGGTTCACCCCTCCACTTT.

This sequence joins TRBV5-1 and TRBJ2-5; TRBD2 aligns across 7 bases. The junction had 7 bases not matched to a gene; V was cut back by 0 bases and J by 2 bases. Germline loops: CDR1 SGHRS, CDR2 YFSETQ. The CDR3 covers 16 residues. CDR3 sequence: CASSLATGGLQETQYF. CDR3 in DNA: TGCGCCAGCAGCTTGGCGACGGGGGGTTTACAAGAGACCCAGTACTTC. Full variable domain (rest looked up from reference TRBV5-1 and TRBJ2-5): KAGVTQTPRYLIKTRGQQVTLSCSPISGHRSVSWYQQTPGQGLQFLFEYFSETQRNKGNFPGRFSGRQFSNSRSEMNVSTLELGDSALYLCASSLATGGLQETQYFGPGTRLLVL.

The sample holds many counts of this clonotype. The rearrangement links TRBV10-3 to TRBJ2-1; TRBD2 matches 7 bases. The CDR3 is 12 residues long. Germline CDR1 reads ENHRY; CDR2 reads SYGVKD. Trimming at V came to 8 bases and at J to 7 bases, leaving 5 bases not matched to a gene. The CDR3 bases are TGTGCCATCTCCCCCGGGAGGAATGAGCAGTTCTTC. Translating gives CAISPGRNEQFF.

This chain joins TRBV9 and TRBJ2-3, with D perhaps assigned TRBD1 or TRBD2 (5 bases each). The CDR3 consists of 17 residues. Germline CDR1 and CDR2: SGDLS and YYNGEE. V lost 0 bases, J lost 0 bases, and 14 bases lay in between. The CDR3 is CASSVEGDGASTDTQYF. DNA of the CDR3: TGTGCCAGCAGCGTAGAGGGAGATGGGGCCAGCACAGATACGCAGTATTTT.

This chain links TRBV4-3 with TRBJ1-5; D is undetermined. V lost 0 bases to trimming and J lost 6 bases, with 6 bases between them. There are 13 residues in the CDR3. CDR1 and CDR2 from the germline V gene are LGHNA and YSLEER. This CDR3 is CASSQELLQPQHF. The CDR3 DNA sequence: TGCGCCAGCAGCCAAGAGTTACTTCAGCCCCAGCATTTT.

This clonotype was seen more than once but under ten times. V usage is TRBV7-2 and J usage is TRBJ2-6; tentative D call: TRBD2 (6 bases). The CDR3 sequence is 17 residues long. Germline-derived CDR1 and CDR2 are SGHTA and FQGNSA. With 5 bases removed from V and 0 bases from J, the gap between germline ends came to 14 bases. CDR3 amino acids: CASSLSPGGSGANVLTF. For the CDR3, the DNA is TGTGCCAGCAGCCTCTCCCCCGGGGGCTCTGGGGCCAACGTCCTGACTTTC. The whole variable domain, remainder taken from reference TRBV7-2 and TRBJ2-6, is GAGVSQSPSNKVTEKGKDVELRCDPISGHTALYWYRQSLGQGLEFLIYFQGNSAPDKSGLPSDRFSAERTGGSVSTLTIQRTQQEDSAVYLCASSLSPGGSGANVLTFGAGSRLTVL.

This chain links TRBV10-3 with TRBJ2-3; D is unresolved. CDR3 length: 12 residues. Germline V lookup: CDR1 ENHRY, CDR2 SYGVKD. Trimming stripped 3 bases from V and 6 bases from J, with 7 bases between. The CDR3 protein is CAISDPSDTQYF. The CDR3 DNA reads TGTGCCATCAGTGACCCCTCCGATACGCAGTATTTT.

J is TRBJ2-5 and V is TRBV20-1, with D perhaps TRBD1 (6 bases). CDR1 DFQATT and CDR2 SNEGSKA come from the germline V gene (reference sequence). V lost 3 bases to trimming and J lost 5 bases, with 16 bases between them. The CDR3 contains 14 residues. Here the CDR3 reads CSASQNRAAETQYF. DNA for the CDR3: TGCAGTGCTAGTCAAAACAGGGCAGCGGAGACCCAGTACTTC.

This clonotype was counted many times. At one of its ends the junction is not consistent with the germline gene, which may arise from a read error. V and J are TRBV20-1 and TRBJ2-3, with 9 positions matching TRBD2. Germline CDR1 reads DFQATT; CDR2 reads SNEGSKA (reference sequence). This CDR3 spans 16 amino acids. The CDR3 coding sequence is TGCAGTGCGGACCGGGGAGCGGGAGGCCCCACATATACGCAGTATTTT. Amino acids: CSADRGAGGPTYTQYF.

This clonotype appeared many times. The V call is TRBV24-1, the J call TRBJ2-2; D may be TRBD1 (6 bases). Germline-derived CDR1 and CDR2 are KGHDR and SFDVKD. The CDR3 has 15 amino acids. The V end was cut by 10 bases, the J end by 0 bases, with 14 bases between. The CDR3 loop reads CATTKGQTNTGELFF. CDR3 DNA: TGTGCCACGACCAAGGGACAAACGAACACCGGGGAGCTGTTTTTT.

This clonotype was detected ten times or more. The J gene is TRBJ2-5, the V gene TRBV12-3 or TRBV12-4; unclear D gene. The V and J ends lost 7 bases and 0 bases respectively, with 12 bases between them. CDR3 size: 14 residues. DNA for the CDR3: TGTGCCAGCAAGTCTTCAGCTAACCAAGAGACCCAGTACTTC. Translated: CASKSSANQETQYF.

The V call is TRBV23-1, the J call TRBJ2-5, with TRBD1 identical over 7 bases. TRBV23-1 is noted as an ORF with a role that remains uncertain. V was pared by 4 bases and J by 5 bases, with 10 bases of the junction left unmatched. This CDR3 is 15 amino acids long. The CDR3 DNA sequence: TGCGCCAGCAGTCCCCCGGCGGGCAGGGGGGAGACCCAGTACTTC. Translation gives CASSPPAGRGETQYF.

V and J are TRBV10-3 and TRBJ2-7; 12 bases align to TRBD2. There are 15 residues in the CDR3. From germline, CDR1 is ENHRY and CDR2 SYGVKD. The ends lost 10 bases at V and 3 bases at J; junction bases unmatched: 10. CDR3 protein: CAKRLAGVPLYEQYF. In DNA form, the CDR3 reads TGTGCCAAACGACTAGCGGGAGTTCCCCTCTACGAGCAGTACTTC.

This clonotype was seen many times. The chain uses TRBV7-3 and TRBJ2-1, with 9 bases lining up with TRBD2. This CDR3 is built from 15 residues. V lost 2 bases, J lost 8 bases, and 7 bases stayed unmatched. The V gene's germline CDR1 is SGHTA and CDR2 FQGTGA. In DNA form, the CDR3 reads TGTGCCAGCAGCTTAGGCGGACTAGCGACCGATGAGCAGTTCTTC. This gives the protein CASSLGGLATDEQFF.

This clonotype was counted only a few times. The chain carries TRBV4-1 and TRBJ2-2, with a weak D call TRBD2 (5 bases). Trimming cost V 4 bases and J 6 bases, with 12 bases left between them. Germline CDR1 MGHRA, CDR2 YSYEKL. The CDR3 contains 14 residues. The DNA of the CDR3 is TGCGCCAGCAGCCCAGTCGGGGATGCCGGGGAGCTGTTTTTT. Its protein is CASSPVGDAGELFF.